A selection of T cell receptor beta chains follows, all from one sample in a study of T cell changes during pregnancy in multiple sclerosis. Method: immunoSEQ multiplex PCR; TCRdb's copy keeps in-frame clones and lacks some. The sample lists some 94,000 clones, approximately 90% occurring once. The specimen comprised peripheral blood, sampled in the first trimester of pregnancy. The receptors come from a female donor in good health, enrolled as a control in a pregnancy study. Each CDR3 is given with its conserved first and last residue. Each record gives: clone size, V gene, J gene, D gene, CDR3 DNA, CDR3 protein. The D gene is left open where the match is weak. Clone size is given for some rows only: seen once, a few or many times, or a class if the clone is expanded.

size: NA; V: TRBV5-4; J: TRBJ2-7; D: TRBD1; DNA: TGTGCCAGCAGCTTACAGGGGGCAGTCTACGAGCAGTACTTC; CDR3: CASSLQGAVYEQYF
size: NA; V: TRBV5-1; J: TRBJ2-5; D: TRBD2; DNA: TGCGCCAGCAGCTTCAATCTAGCGGGGGGGCCTGCGGAGACCCAGTACTTC; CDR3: CASSFNLAGGPAETQYF
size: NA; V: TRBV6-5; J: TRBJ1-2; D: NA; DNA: TGTGCCAGCAGAGGGGGCTATGGCTACACCTTC; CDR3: CASRGGYGYTF
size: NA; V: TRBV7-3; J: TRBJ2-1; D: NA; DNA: TGTGCCAGCAGCTTAACATCCCAGGGGGGCCGGGTTGAGCAGTTCTTC; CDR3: CASSLTSQGGRVEQFF
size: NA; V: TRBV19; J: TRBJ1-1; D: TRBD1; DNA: TGTGCCAGTAGTTTCCTACCGGGACAGGGTGCTTTCGATGAAGCTTTCTTT; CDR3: CASSFLPGQGAFDEAFF
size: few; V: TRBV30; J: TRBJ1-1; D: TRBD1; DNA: TGTGCCTGGAACCTGGGACAGGGAGGGGCTGAAGCTTTCTTT; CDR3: CAWNLGQGGAEAFF
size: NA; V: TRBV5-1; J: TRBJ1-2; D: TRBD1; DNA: TGCGCCAGCAGCTTGGGGACAGGATATGGCTACACCTTC; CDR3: CASSLGTGYGYTF
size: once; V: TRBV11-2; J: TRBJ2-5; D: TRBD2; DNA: TGTGCCAGCAGCCCTCGGGGGGGAGAGACCCAGTACTTC; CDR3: CASSPRGGETQYF
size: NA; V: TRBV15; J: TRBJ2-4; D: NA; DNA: TGTGCCACCAGCACGGGCGGTACAGGGGCCAAAAACATTCAGTACTTC; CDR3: CATSTGGTGAKNIQYF
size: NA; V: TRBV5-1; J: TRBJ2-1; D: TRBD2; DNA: TGCGCCAGCAGCCCCGGGACTAGCGGGGTAAGTGCTGAGCAGTTCTTC; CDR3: CASSPGTSGVSAEQFF
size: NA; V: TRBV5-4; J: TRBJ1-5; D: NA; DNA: TGTGCCAGCATCAGGGGTAGCAATCAGCCCCAGCATTTT; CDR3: CASIRGSNQPQHF
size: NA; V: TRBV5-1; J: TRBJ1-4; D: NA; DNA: TGCGCCAGCAGTTCCCAGAAAAATGAAAAACTGTTTTTT; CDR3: CASSSQKNEKLFF
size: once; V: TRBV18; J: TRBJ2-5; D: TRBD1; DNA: TGTGCCAGCTCACCGGACAGGGGATCGGCCCAGTACTTC; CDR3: CASSPDRGSAQYF
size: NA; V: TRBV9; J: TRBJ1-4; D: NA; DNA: TGTGCCAGCAGCCGGGCAGTTGTGGGGGGGAGTGAAAAACTGTTTTTT; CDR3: CASSRAVVGGSEKLFF
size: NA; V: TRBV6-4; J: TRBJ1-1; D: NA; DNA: TGTGCCAGCAGTGAGGGGCCGAACACTGAAGCTTTCTTT; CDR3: CASSEGPNTEAFF
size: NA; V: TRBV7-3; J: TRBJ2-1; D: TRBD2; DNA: TGTGCCAGCAGCCTCAGCGGGGGGTTTTACAATGAGCAGTTCTTC; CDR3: CASSLSGGFYNEQFF
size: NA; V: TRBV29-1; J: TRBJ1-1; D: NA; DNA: TGCAGCGTTAGGCGGGGGGTTAACCCTGAAGCTTTCTTT; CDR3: CSVRRGVNPEAFF
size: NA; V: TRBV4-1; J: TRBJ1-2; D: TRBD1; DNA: TGCGCCAGCAGCCAAGTACACCAGGGGGCCAGCGGCTACACCTTC; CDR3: CASSQVHQGASGYTF
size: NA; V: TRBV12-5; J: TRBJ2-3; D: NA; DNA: TGTGCTAGTGGACTGGGGGGTAGCACAGATACGCAGTATTTT; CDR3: CASGLGGSTDTQYF
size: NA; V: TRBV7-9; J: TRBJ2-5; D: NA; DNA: TGTGCCAGCAGCTTATTCACGGGGGTCGAGACCCAGTACTTC; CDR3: CASSLFTGVETQYF
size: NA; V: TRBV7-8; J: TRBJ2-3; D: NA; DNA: TGTGCCAGCAGCTTAGCGCCCGGGAGCACAGATACGCAGTATTTT; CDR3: CASSLAPGSTDTQYF
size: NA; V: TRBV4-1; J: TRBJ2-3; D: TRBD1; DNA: TGCGCCAGCAGCCTCTCCACAGGGGACGATACGCAGTATTTT; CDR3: CASSLSTGDDTQYF
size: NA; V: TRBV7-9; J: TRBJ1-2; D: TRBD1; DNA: TGTGCCAGCAGCCGCGCGGGACAGAGCTCGGGCTACACCTTC; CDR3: CASSRAGQSSGYTF
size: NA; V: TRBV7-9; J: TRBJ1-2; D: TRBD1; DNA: TGTGCCAGCAGCTCCTGGACAGGGGGCAGCTATGGCTACACCTTC; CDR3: CASSSWTGGSYGYTF
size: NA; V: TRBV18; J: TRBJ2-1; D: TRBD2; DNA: TGTGCCAGCTCACCTCAGGGACTAGGGTTGGGAGTTGAGCAGTTCTTC; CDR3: CASSPQGLGLGVEQFF
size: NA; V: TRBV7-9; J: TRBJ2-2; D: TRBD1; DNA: TGTGCCAGCAGCTCCGGGACAGGCTTTTACACCGGGGAGCTGTTTTTT; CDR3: CASSSGTGFYTGELFF
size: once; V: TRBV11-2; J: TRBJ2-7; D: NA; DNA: TGTGCCAGCAGCCCCCCGACAGTCTCCTACGAGCAGTACTTC; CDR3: CASSPPTVSYEQYF
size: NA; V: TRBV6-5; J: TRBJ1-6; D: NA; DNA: TGTGCCAGCAGTTCGACAGGACCCGGGAATTCACCCCTCCACTTT; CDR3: CASSSTGPGNSPLHF
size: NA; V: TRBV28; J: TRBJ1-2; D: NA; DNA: TGTGCCAGCATTTCAGGGTTCTCTGGCTACACCTTC; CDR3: CASISGFSGYTF
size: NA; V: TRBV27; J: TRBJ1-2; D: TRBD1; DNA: TGTGCCAGCACCCCCATAGGGGACAGGGGGAACTATGGCTACACCTTC; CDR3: CASTPIGDRGNYGYTF
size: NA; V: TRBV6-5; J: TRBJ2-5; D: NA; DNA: TGTGCCAGCAGTTACGACTCAACGTCAACCCAGTACTTC; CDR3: CASSYDSTSTQYF
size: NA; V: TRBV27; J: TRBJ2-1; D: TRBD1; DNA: TGTGCCAGCATCCGGGACAGGGTTCACAATGAGCAGTTCTTC; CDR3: CASIRDRVHNEQFF
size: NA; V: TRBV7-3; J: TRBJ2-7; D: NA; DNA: TGTGCCAGCAGCTTAGTTGCAGGCGAGCAGTACTTC; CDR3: CASSLVAGEQYF
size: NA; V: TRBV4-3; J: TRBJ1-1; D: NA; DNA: TGCGCCAGCAGCCAAGATCGGGCCAGGGTTAGAACTGAAGCTTTCTTT; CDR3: CASSQDRARVRTEAFF
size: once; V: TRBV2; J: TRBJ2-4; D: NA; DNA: TGTGCCAGCGGCGGACAGTCGATAAGGGAGAACATTCAGTACTTC; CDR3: CASGGQSIRENIQYF
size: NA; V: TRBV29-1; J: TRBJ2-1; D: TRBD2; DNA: TGCAGCGGCTCTAGCGGGGTCTACAATGAGCAGTTCTTC; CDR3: CSGSSGVYNEQFF
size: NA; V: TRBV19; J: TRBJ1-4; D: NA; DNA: TGTGCCAGCACCCATCCTCACGGTGGTGAAAAACTGTTTTTT; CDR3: CASTHPHGGEKLFF
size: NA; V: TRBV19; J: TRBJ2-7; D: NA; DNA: TGTGCCAGTAGTATTCGGGTGGGCTACGAGCAGTACTTC; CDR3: CASSIRVGYEQYF
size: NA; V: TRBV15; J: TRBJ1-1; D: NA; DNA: TGTGCCACCAGCAGAGAGCCCTTACGGCAGGGAGCTTTCTTT; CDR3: CATSREPLRQGAFF
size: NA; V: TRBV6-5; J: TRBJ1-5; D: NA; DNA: TGTGCCAGCAGTAGGGGAAGATTGAATCAGCCCCAGCATTTT; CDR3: CASSRGRLNQPQHF
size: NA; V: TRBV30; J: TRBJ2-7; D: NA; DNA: TGTGCCTGGAGTGTCGTGGGGACAAAACGGAACGAGCAGTACTTC; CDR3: CAWSVVGTKRNEQYF
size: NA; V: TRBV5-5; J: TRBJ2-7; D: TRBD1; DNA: TGTGCCAGCAAGCTTGACAGGGGGGGCGAGCAGTACTTC; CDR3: CASKLDRGGEQYF
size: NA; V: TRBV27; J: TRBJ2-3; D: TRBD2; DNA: TGTGCCAGCAGCACCGGGACTAGCGACACAGATACGCAGTATTTT; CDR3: CASSTGTSDTDTQYF
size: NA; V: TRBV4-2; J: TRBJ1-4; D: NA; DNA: TGTGCCAGCAGCCGGATTGGGAGTAATGAAAAACTGTTTTTT; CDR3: CASSRIGSNEKLFF
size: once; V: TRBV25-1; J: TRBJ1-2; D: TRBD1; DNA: TGTGCCAGCACCGAACAGGGGAGAGACTATGGCTACACCTTC; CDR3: CASTEQGRDYGYTF
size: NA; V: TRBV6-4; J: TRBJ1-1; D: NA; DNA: TGTGCCAGCAGTGACTCTGAGAGCGGGCGAAAGACTGAAGCTTTCTTT; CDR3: CASSDSESGRKTEAFF
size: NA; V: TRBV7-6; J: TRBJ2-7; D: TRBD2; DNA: TGTGCCAGCAGCCCAGGGGGGACTAGCGCCAGGGGCGAGCAGTACTTC; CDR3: CASSPGGTSARGEQYF
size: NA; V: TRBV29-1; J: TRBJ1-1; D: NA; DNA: TGCAGCGTTTCAAAGAACACTGAAGCTTTCTTT; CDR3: CSVSKNTEAFF
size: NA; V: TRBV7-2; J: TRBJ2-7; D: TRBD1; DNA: TGTGCCAGCAGCTTGGGACAGGCAGCCTACGAGCAGTACTTC; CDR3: CASSLGQAAYEQYF
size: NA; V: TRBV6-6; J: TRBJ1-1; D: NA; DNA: TGTGCCAGCAGGAAGGGGGACACTGAAGCTTTCTTT; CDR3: CASRKGDTEAFF
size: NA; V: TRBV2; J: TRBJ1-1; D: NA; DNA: TGTGCCAGCAGTGGGGCATGGATTTTCACTGAAGCTTTCTTT; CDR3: CASSGAWIFTEAFF
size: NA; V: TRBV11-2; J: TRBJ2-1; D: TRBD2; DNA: TGTGCCAGCAGCTTAGCGACTAGCCCTTACAATGAGCAGTTCTTC; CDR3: CASSLATSPYNEQFF
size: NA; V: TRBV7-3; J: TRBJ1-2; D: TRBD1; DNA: TGTGCCAGCAGCTTAAGTGGGACAGGCTCCTATGGCTACACCTTC; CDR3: CASSLSGTGSYGYTF
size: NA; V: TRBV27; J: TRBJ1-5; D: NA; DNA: TGTGCCAGCAGTCCCCTGGGGGGAGGGGATCAGCCCCAGCATTTT; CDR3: CASSPLGGGDQPQHF